The 32 T cell receptor beta chains presented below share a single source sample, sequenced in a study of OX40 agonist ivuxolimab in advanced cancers. TCRdb's copy holds only in-frame clones and misses some; the assay was immunoSEQ multiplex PCR. The sample holds roughly 80,000 clones, approximately 86% seen once. The source was CD4+ or CD8+ T cells sorted from blood, collected in a trial of the OX40 agonist ivuxolimab. The receptors shown here come from an adult with an advanced solid tumor such as melanoma, head and neck, liver or kidney cancer.

The chain employs TRBV19 and TRBJ1-5, with a tentative D call TRBD1 (5 bases). Per germline, CDR1 LNHDA and CDR2 SQIVND (reference sequence). The V gene lost 2 bases and the J gene lost 0 bases, with 8 bases spanning the gap. CDR3 length: 15 amino acids. The CDR3 sequence is CASSILGVSNQPQHF. CDR3 DNA sequence: TGTGCCAGTAGTATACTAGGGGTTAGCAATCAGCCCCAGCATTTT.

V is TRBV5-4 and J is TRBJ2-3; possibly TRBD1 for D (6 bases). V lost 0 bases and J 3 bases, leaving 11 bases between the germline ends. The germline V gene encodes CDR1 SGHNT and CDR2 YYREEE (reference sequence). The CDR3 spans 15 residues. For the CDR3, the DNA is TGTGCCAGCAGCTTGGAACAGGGAAGAACAGATACGCAGTATTTT. Its translation is CASSLEQGRTDTQYF.

This clone was found a few times. The V and J genes are TRBV30 and TRBJ1-2; D remains unclear. The germline V gene encodes CDR1 GTSNPN and CDR2 SVGIG (reference sequence). The V end was cut by 0 bases, the J end by 7 bases, with 9 bases between. This CDR3 has 12 amino acids. This CDR3 reads CAWSVRAGGYTF. CDR3 coding DNA: TGTGCCTGGAGTGTACGGGCAGGTGGCTACACCTTC. The variable domain in full, with the rest retrieved from reference TRBV30 and TRBJ1-2, is SQTIHQWPATLVQPVGSPLSLECTVEGTSNPNLYWYRQAAGRGLQLLFYSVGIGQISSEVPQNLSASRPQDRQFILSSKKLLLSDSGFYLCAWSVRAGGYTFGSGTRLTVV.

The rearrangement uses TRBV7-8 and TRBJ2-5; no clear D. The CDR3 consists of 14 residues. Germline-derived CDR1 and CDR2 are SGHVS and FQNEAQ. With 5 bases removed from V and 0 bases from J, the gap between germline ends came to 10 bases. In DNA form, the CDR3 reads TGTGCCAGCAGCCCGGGCAGCTACCAAGAGACCCAGTACTTC. Translated, it gives CASSPGSYQETQYF.

V and J are TRBV6-1 and TRBJ2-2, with D possibly being TRBD1 (6 bases). V was cut by 4 bases and J by 7 bases, with 13 bases left in between. Germline values: CDR1 MNHNS, CDR2 SASEGT. This CDR3 has 14 residues. The CDR3 here is CASSALSGVGELFF. The DNA of the CDR3 is TGTGCCAGCAGTGCTTTGTCAGGGGTCGGGGAGCTGTTTTTT.

The gene calls are TRBV6-1 and TRBJ2-5; no reliable D call. Germline CDR1 MNHNS, CDR2 SASEGT. The V and J ends lost 7 bases and 5 bases respectively, with 8 bases between them. CDR3 size: 11 residues. CDR3 protein: CASKGGETQYF. CDR3 coding DNA: TGTGCCAGCAAGGGCGGTGAGACCCAGTACTTC.

The chain uses TRBV7-8 and TRBJ1-6; 11 bases match TRBD1. The CDR3 covers 16 residues. J was trimmed by 10 bases and V by 5 bases; bases with no gene match: 10. The germline gives CDR1 SGHVS, CDR2 FQNEAQ. Written as DNA, the CDR3 is TGTGCCAGCAGCCCTCTAGTGGGGACAGGGGGATCACCCCTCCACTTT. It encodes CASSPLVGTGGSPLHF.

The V gene is TRBV5-1, the J gene TRBJ1-1; D is undetermined. Germline-derived CDR1 and CDR2 are SGHRS and YFSETQ. The V end lost 5 bases, the J end lost 1 base, and 15 bases lay between the germline ends. The CDR3 runs 15 residues. The CDR3 nucleotides are TGCGCCAGCAGAATCTACTCCGGAAGGAACACTGAAGCTTTCTTT. Its protein is CASRIYSGRNTEAFF.

The V gene is TRBV7-3, the J gene TRBJ2-3; D might be TRBD2 (5 bases). CDR3 length: 14 amino acids. V was pared by 3 bases and J by 7 bases, with 14 bases between. Germline V lookup: CDR1 SGHTA, CDR2 FQGTGA. The DNA of the CDR3 is TGTGCCAGCAGCTTTAGCGCTGCCTTAAATACGCAGTATTTT. It encodes CASSFSAALNTQYF. The full variable domain, in which reference TRBV7-3 and TRBJ2-3 provide the parts outside the CDR3, is GAGVSQTPSNKVTEKGKYVELRCDPISGHTALYWYRQSLGQGPEFLIYFQGTGAADDSGLPNDRFFAVRPEGSVSTLKIQRTERGDSAVYLCASSFSAALNTQYFGPGTRLTVL.

The chain employs TRBV5-8 and TRBJ2-5; either TRBD1 or TRBD2 may fit D (5 bases each). Germline CDR1 SGHTS, CDR2 YDEGEE. The CDR3 totals 13 residues. V was trimmed by 2 bases and J by 5 bases, leaving 10 bases between them. CDR3 protein: CASSFRGPETQYF. The CDR3 nucleotides read TGTGCCAGCAGCTTTAGGGGACCGGAGACCCAGTACTTC.

The chain recombines TRBV4-1 with TRBJ2-1; 8 bases line up with TRBD2. Germline V gene sequence: CDR1 MGHRA, CDR2 YSYEKL. The ends lost 2 bases at V and 2 bases at J; junction bases unmatched: 5. This CDR3 contains 16 residues. Here the CDR3 DNA reads TGCGCCAGCAGCCAACGAAGCGGGAGCACCTACAATGAGCAGTTCTTC. Translating it yields CASSQRSGSTYNEQFF.

The chain employs TRBV7-2 and TRBJ2-7; 7 positions agree with TRBD1. Per germline, CDR1 SGHTA and CDR2 FQGNSA. The CDR3 spans 13 residues. With 1 base clipped from V and 7 bases from J, the junction kept 4 bases outside the gene matches. CDR3 nucleotides: TGTGCCAGCAGCTTAGGCCACAGGGGAGAGCAGTACTTC. It specifies CASSLGHRGEQYF.

This chain joins TRBV29-1 and TRBJ2-1; weak D call: TRBD1 (6 bases). CDR1 is SQVTM, CDR2 ANQGSEA, per germline. This CDR3 is 14 amino acids long. Between the trimmed V and J ends, which lost 5 bases and 0 bases, there was a span of 11 bases. The DNA of the CDR3 is TGCAGCGTTCTTATACAGGGCTCCTACAATGAGCAGTTCTTC. This gives the protein CSVLIQGSYNEQFF.

The V call is TRBV11-3, the J call TRBJ1-5; no clear D gene. The V end lost 5 bases, the J end lost 0 bases, and 23 bases lay between the germline ends. Germline CDR1 SGHNT, CDR2 YENEEA. CDR3 length equals 19 residues. The CDR3 here is CASSPRGSPKVYSNQPQHF. In DNA, the CDR3 is TGTGCCAGCAGCCCCCGGGGTAGCCCAAAAGTTTATAGCAATCAGCCCCAGCATTTT.

A note on this clone: Other nucleotide sequences from this sample produce the same CDR3. This rearrangement joins TRBV18 to TRBJ2-5; no clear D. This CDR3 contains 12 residues. The germline V and J ends were trimmed by 3 bases and 1 base, with 3 bases remaining between them. Per the germline V gene, CDR1 is KGHSH and CDR2 is LQKENI. CDR3 DNA: TGTGCCAGCTCACCGAGCCAAGAGACCCAGTACTTC. Its translation is CASSPSQETQYF. The full variable domain, with the rest looked up from reference TRBV18 and TRBJ2-5, is NAGVMQNPRHLVRRRGQEARLRCSPMKGHSHVYWYRQLPEEGLKFMVYLQKENIIDESGMPKERFSAEFPKEGPSILRIQQVVRGDSAAYFCASSPSQETQYFGPGTRLLVL.

In regard to this clone: At the DNA level, this CDR3 is encoded by other sequences in the same sample as well. V gene TRBV28 combines with J gene TRBJ2-7, with 13 nucleotides matching TRBD2. The CDR3 runs 16 residues. CDR1 and CDR2 (germline): MDHEN, SYDVKM. V was pared by 6 bases and J by 4 bases, with 9 bases of the junction left unmatched. The CDR3 DNA reads as TGTGCCAGCAGCCGAGCCCGGACTAGCGGGAGATACGAGCAGTACTTC. It translates to CASSRARTSGRYEQYF.

This clone was seen a handful of times. Relative to the germline gene, one junction end is altered; a read error may explain this. The rearrangement joins TRBV10-3 to TRBJ2-7; 8 bases line up with TRBD2. Germline V gene sequence: CDR1 ENHRY, CDR2 SYGVKD. CDR3 size: 18 residues. CDR3 residues: CAISRRDGGWTSSDEQYF. CDR3 DNA sequence: TGTGCCATCAGTAGAAGAGATGGTGGGTGGACTAGCTCCGACGAGCAGTACTTC.

This chain links TRBV7-2 with TRBJ1-1; 10 nucleotides line up with TRBD1. The CDR3 runs 14 residues. Germline loops: CDR1 SGHTA, CDR2 FQGNSA. The ends lost 5 bases at V and 10 bases at J; junction bases unmatched: 10. This chain's CDR3 is CASSPGTGVVVAFF. CDR3 DNA: TGTGCCAGCAGCCCAGGGACAGGGGTGGTGGTAGCTTTCTTT.

The chain links TRBV29-1 to TRBJ1-1; D is ambiguous. Germline-derived CDR1 and CDR2 are SQVTM and ANQGSEA. The CDR3 covers 15 residues. V lost 4 bases to trimming and J lost 1 base, with 16 bases between them. CDR3 loop: CSVVPGGSPNTEAFF. CDR3 DNA: TGCAGCGTTGTACCCGGAGGGTCCCCGAACACTGAAGCTTTCTTT.

This clone was seen only a few times. V gene TRBV2 combines with J gene TRBJ2-7; the D is unclear. The CDR3 is 15 residues long. With 2 bases removed from V and 0 bases from J, the gap between germline ends came to 11 bases. CDR1 is SNHLY, CDR2 FYNNEI, per germline. The DNA of the CDR3 is TGTGCCAGCAGTGAAAGGCCGGGCTCCTCCTACGAGCAGTACTTC. Its translation: CASSERPGSSYEQYF.

The rearrangement links TRBV4-3 to TRBJ1-2; TRBD1 matches 7 bases. The CDR3 length is 14 residues. Germline lookup yields CDR1 LGHNA and CDR2 YSLEER. V trimming: 0 bases; J trimming: 11 bases; junction bases outside the gene matches: 9. In DNA form, the CDR3 reads TGCGCCAGCAGCCAAGAGACTTGGGACAGTACATACACCTTC. This translates into CASSQETWDSTYTF.

This chain connects TRBV10-3 to TRBJ2-5, with 8 bases lining up with TRBD2. The CDR3 length is 16 residues. Germline V gene lookup returns CDR1 ENHRY and CDR2 SYGVKD. With 4 bases clipped from V and 7 bases from J, the junction kept 14 bases outside the gene matches. The CDR3 coding sequence is TGTGCCATCAGTGGGGAAGAACTAGCGGCCTTTGGGACCCAGTACTTC. Its protein product is CAISGEELAAFGTQYF.

The chain carries TRBV6-1 and TRBJ2-7; D remains unclear. With 0 bases removed from V and 3 bases from J, the gap between germline ends came to 0 bases. The germline V gene encodes CDR1 MNHNS and CDR2 SASEGT. The CDR3 runs 11 residues. The chain's CDR3 is CASSEAYEQYF. The CDR3 nucleotides read TGTGCCAGCAGTGAAGCCTACGAGCAGTACTTC.

This clone was seen a few times. The gene calls are TRBV28 and TRBJ2-4; 10 positions match TRBD1. In germline, CDR1 is MDHEN, CDR2 SYDVKM. The CDR3 contains 16 residues. The trim removed 6 bases at V and 5 bases at J, leaving 10 bases unmatched. In DNA, the CDR3 is TGTGCCAGCAGCCCGACCGGGACAGGGGTCCAAAACATTCAGTACTTC. It codes for CASSPTGTGVQNIQYF.

The chain links TRBV5-6 to TRBJ1-3; 8 positions agree with TRBD1. This CDR3 contains 16 residues. The germline V gene encodes CDR1 SGHDT and CDR2 YYEEEE. The ends lost 2 bases at V and 4 bases at J; junction bases unmatched: 8. DNA of the CDR3: TGTGCCAGCAGCTTACTGACAGGGGAAGGGGGAAACACCATATATTTT. It yields the protein CASSLLTGEGGNTIYF. The variable domain in full, with the rest retrieved from reference TRBV5-6 and TRBJ1-3, is DAGVTQSPTHLIKTRGQQVTLRCSPKSGHDTVSWYQQALGQGPQFIFQYYEEEERQRGNFPDRFSGHQFPNYSSELNVNALLLGDSALYLCASSLLTGEGGNTIYFGEGSWLTVV.

The chain combines TRBV7-7 with TRBJ2-3; a weak D match, TRBD1 (6 bases). Trimming took off 5 bases at V and 6 bases at J, with 9 bases between the two ends. Per the germline V gene, CDR1 is SSHAT and CDR2 is FNYEAQ (reference sequence). The CDR3 contains 12 residues. The CDR3 DNA is TGTGCCAGCAGCCGCGACAGGGATACGCAGTATTTT. It is translated as CASSRDRDTQYF.

This clone was picked up one time. This chain links TRBV19 with TRBJ1-4, with D unresolved. Trimming took off 4 bases at V and 8 bases at J, with 11 bases between the two ends. The CDR3 loop spans 13 amino acids. Germline CDR1 reads LNHDA; CDR2 reads SQIVND (reference sequence). CDR3 in DNA: TGTGCCAGTAGTACGGGGTTTGGGGAAAAACTGTTTTTT. Translation: CASSTGFGEKLFF.

The CDR3 DNA follows: TGTGCCAGCAGCAAAGTTTGGGATCCTGAAGCTTTCTTT. It translates to CASSKVWDPEAFF. This chain uses TRBV21-1 with TRBJ1-1. TRBV21-1 has pseudogene status. This CDR3 region has 13 residues.

The chain couples TRBV7-9 to TRBJ2-7; unclear D gene. V gave up 1 base and J gave up 7 bases, with 20 bases separating them. Per germline, CDR1 SEHNR and CDR2 FQNEAQ (reference sequence). The CDR3 is 16 amino acids. The CDR3 protein is CASSLGASQQLGEQYF. CDR3 coding DNA: TGTGCCAGCAGCTTAGGGGCCTCACAACAACTGGGGGAGCAGTACTTC.

Worth noting for this clone: Other DNA variants within this sample encode the same CDR3. The rearrangement joins TRBV5-4 to TRBJ2-7, with D unclear. The CDR3 contains 14 residues. V shed 4 bases and J shed 2 bases, with 13 bases lying between them. Per germline, CDR1 SGHNT and CDR2 YYREEE (reference sequence). CDR3 DNA sequence: TGTGCCAGCAGCCCCCCGGGCTCCGCCTACGAGCAGTACTTC. Translation gives CASSPPGSAYEQYF.

The rearrangement links TRBV7-2 to TRBJ2-3, with 7 bases aligning to TRBD2. This CDR3 spans 12 amino acids. Germline-derived CDR1 and CDR2 are SGHTA and FQGNSA. With 4 bases clipped from V and 6 bases from J, the junction kept 1 base outside the gene matches. CDR3 coding DNA: TGTGCCAGCAGCTCGACTAGCGATACGCAGTATTTT. The encoded protein is CASSSTSDTQYF. The full variable domain, rest sourced from reference TRBV7-2 and TRBJ2-3, is GAGVSQSPSNKVTEKGKDVELRCDPISGHTALYWYRQSLGQGLEFLIYFQGNSAPDKSGLPSDRFSAERTGGSVSTLTIQRTQQEDSAVYLCASSSTSDTQYFGPGTRLTVL.

The rearrangement uses TRBV28 and TRBJ1-5; D call uncertain. CDR1 and CDR2 from the germline V gene are MDHEN and SYDVKM. Trimming took 7 bases from V and 2 from J, leaving 9 bases between them. This CDR3 is 13 amino acids long. The CDR3 sequence: CASKVTRNQPQHF. The CDR3 DNA reads as TGTGCCAGCAAGGTCACCCGCAATCAGCCCCAGCATTTT.